These 10 T cell receptor beta chains came from one sample sequenced in a study of blood T cell repertoires in COVID-19. Generated by immunoSEQ multiplex PCR, the TCRdb table keeps only in-frame clones and is missing some. The sample has some 140,000 clones, 65% to 80% seen once. The sequencing input was peripheral blood. The source of these receptors is a man aged 55 to 70 with acute or convalescent COVID-19.

The rearrangement joins TRBV5-1 to TRBJ2-5; 8 bases agree with TRBD1. Germline V CDR1 and CDR2: SGHRS, YFSETQ. V shed 4 bases, J shed 1 base, and the junction held 3 bases outside the gene matches. The CDR3 totals 14 residues. CDR3 protein: CASSVGTGQETQYF. For the CDR3, the DNA is TGCGCCAGCAGCGTTGGGACAGGCCAAGAGACCCAGTACTTC.

The rearrangement links TRBV6-5 to TRBJ1-3, with D perhaps TRBD1 (5 bases). The CDR3 is 15 amino acids. Between the trimmed V and J ends, which lost 5 bases and 0 bases, there was a span of 11 bases. Germline V gene data show CDR1 as MNHEY and CDR2 as SVGAGI. The CDR3 DNA follows: TGTGCCAGCAGTATACAGGCCAACTCTGGAAACACCATATATTTT. Translation gives CASSIQANSGNTIYF.

The V call is TRBV6-5, the J call TRBJ2-7; D possibly corresponds to TRBD2 (5 bases). Germline lookup yields CDR1 MNHEY and CDR2 SVGAGI. Trimming shortened V by 6 bases and J by 5 bases, and 20 bases separated the two germline ends. This CDR3 comprises 15 residues. The DNA for the CDR3 is TGTGCCAGCAGCCGAACTAGTTACAGTGAGAACGAGCAGTACTTC. It is translated as CASSRTSYSENEQYF.

The rearrangement joins TRBV5-1 to TRBJ2-7, with TRBD1 identical over 10 bases. The junction had 4 bases not matched to a gene; V was cut back by 4 bases and J by 0 bases. The CDR3 is 15 residues long. Germline CDR1 SGHRS, CDR2 YFSETQ. The CDR3 loop reads CASSLGQGDSYEQYF. For the CDR3, the DNA is TGCGCCAGCAGCCTTGGACAGGGGGACTCCTACGAGCAGTACTTC.

The CDR3 reads CASSSSTGSGYTF. DNA of the CDR3: TGTGCCAGTAGTAGCTCGACAGGTAGCGGCTACACCTTC. The V gene is TRBV19, the J gene TRBJ1-2; a weak D match, TRBD1 (6 bases). In germline, CDR1 is LNHDA, CDR2 SQIVND (reference sequence). V lost 4 bases and J 8 bases, leaving 14 bases between the germline ends. CDR3 length: 13 amino acids.

The J gene is TRBJ2-3, the V gene TRBV30; tentative D call: TRBD1 (5 bases). V dropped 0 bases and J dropped 1 base, with 11 bases sitting between them. There are 15 residues in the CDR3. Germline CDR1 reads GTSNPN; CDR2 reads SVGIG (reference sequence). CDR3 DNA sequence: TGTGCCTGGAGTGTGGGGCAGGGCGGCACAGATACGCAGTATTTT. Protein: CAWSVGQGGTDTQYF.

The chain employs TRBV24-1 and TRBJ2-7, with D hard to call. Trimming removed 1 base at V and 4 bases at J, with 10 bases between. This CDR3 has 14 residues. Looked up from germline, CDR1 is KGHDR and CDR2 is SFDVKD. In nucleotides, the CDR3 is TGTGCCACCAGTGATTTAGAACAGCTTTACGAGCAGTACTTC. As protein: CATSDLEQLYEQYF.

The V and J genes are TRBV6-2 or TRBV6-3 and TRBJ1-5, with 7 bases fitting TRBD1. This CDR3 has 15 amino acids. V shed 6 bases, J shed 11 bases, and the junction held 16 bases outside the gene matches. In germline, CDR1 is MNHEY, CDR2 SVGEGT. Here the CDR3 reads CASSLPGQRYEAQHF. CDR3 nucleotides: TGTGCCAGCAGCCTTCCGGGACAGCGATATGAGGCCCAGCATTTT.

The chain combines TRBV19 with TRBJ2-5, with a tentative D call TRBD2 (7 bases). V was shortened by 1 base and J by 3 bases, with 9 bases between the two germline ends. The CDR3 consists of 14 residues. The V gene's germline CDR1 is LNHDA and CDR2 SQIVND (reference sequence). CDR3: CASSIGGGEETQYF. The CDR3 DNA sequence: TGTGCCAGTAGTATAGGCGGGGGCGAAGAGACCCAGTACTTC. The full variable domain, completed using reference TRBV19 and TRBJ2-5, is DGGITQSPKYLFRKEGQNVTLSCEQNLNHDAMYWYRQDPGQGLRLIYYSQIVNDFQKGDIAEGYSVSREKKESFPLTVTSAQKNPTAFYLCASSIGGGEETQYFGPGTRLLVL.

The chain is built from TRBV6-5 and TRBJ2-1; TRBD2 might be the D (7 bases). There are 15 residues in the CDR3. Germline V lookup: CDR1 MNHEY, CDR2 SVGAGI. V was shortened by 5 bases and J by 7 bases, with 18 bases between the two germline ends. The CDR3 reads CASSPRGRTRNEQFF. The CDR3 DNA reads TGTGCCAGCAGTCCGCGGGGGCGGACTAGAAATGAGCAGTTCTTC.